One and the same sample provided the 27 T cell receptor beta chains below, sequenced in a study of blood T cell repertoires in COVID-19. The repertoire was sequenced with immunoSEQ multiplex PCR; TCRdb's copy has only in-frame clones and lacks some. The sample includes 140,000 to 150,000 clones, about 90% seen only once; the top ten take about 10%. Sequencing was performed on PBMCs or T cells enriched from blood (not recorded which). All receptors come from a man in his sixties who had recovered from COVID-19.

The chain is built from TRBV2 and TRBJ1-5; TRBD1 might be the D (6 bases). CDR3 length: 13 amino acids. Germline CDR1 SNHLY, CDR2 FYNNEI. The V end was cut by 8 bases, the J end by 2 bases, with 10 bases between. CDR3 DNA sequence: TGTGCCAGCGAACAGGGAGGCAATCAGCCCCAGCATTTT. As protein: CASEQGGNQPQHF.

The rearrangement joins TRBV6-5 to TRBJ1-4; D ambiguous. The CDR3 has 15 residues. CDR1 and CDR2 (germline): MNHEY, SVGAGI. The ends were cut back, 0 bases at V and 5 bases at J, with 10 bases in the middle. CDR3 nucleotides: TGTGCCAGCAGTTACTCGGGCAGCATCAATGAAAAACTGTTTTTT. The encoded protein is CASSYSGSINEKLFF.

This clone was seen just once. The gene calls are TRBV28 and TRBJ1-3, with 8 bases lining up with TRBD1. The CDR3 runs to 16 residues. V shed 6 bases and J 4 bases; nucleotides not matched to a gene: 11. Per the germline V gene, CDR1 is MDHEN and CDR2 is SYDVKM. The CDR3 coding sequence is TGTGCCAGCAGGAACAGGGGGTCATCGGAAGGAAACACCATATATTTT. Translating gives CASRNRGSSEGNTIYF.

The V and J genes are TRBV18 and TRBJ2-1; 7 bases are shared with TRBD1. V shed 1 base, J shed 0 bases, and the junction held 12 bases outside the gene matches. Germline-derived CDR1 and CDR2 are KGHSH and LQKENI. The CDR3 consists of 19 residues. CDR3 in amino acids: CASSPRQGVTAVSYNEQFF. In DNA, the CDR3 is TGTGCCAGCTCACCACGGCAGGGGGTTACGGCAGTCTCCTACAATGAGCAGTTCTTC.

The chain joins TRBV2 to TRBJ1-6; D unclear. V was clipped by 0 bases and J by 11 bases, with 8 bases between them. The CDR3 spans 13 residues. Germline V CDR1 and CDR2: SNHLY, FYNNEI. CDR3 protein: CASSEAPPAPLHF. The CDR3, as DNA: TGTGCCAGCAGTGAAGCTCCCCCGGCACCCCTCCACTTT.

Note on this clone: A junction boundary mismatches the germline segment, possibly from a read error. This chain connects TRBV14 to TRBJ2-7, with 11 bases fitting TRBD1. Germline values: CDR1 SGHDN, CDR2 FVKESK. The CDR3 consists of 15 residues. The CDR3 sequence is CASSHLLGQGALLHF. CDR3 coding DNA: TGTGCCAGCAGCCACTTATTAGGACAGGGGGCTCTCCTTCACTTC.

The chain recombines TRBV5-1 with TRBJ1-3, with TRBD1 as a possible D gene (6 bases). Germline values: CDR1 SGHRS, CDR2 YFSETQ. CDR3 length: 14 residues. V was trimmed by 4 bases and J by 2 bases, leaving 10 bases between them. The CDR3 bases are TGCGCCAGCAGCCTGTCAGGGGCTGGAAACACCATATATTTT. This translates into CASSLSGAGNTIYF.

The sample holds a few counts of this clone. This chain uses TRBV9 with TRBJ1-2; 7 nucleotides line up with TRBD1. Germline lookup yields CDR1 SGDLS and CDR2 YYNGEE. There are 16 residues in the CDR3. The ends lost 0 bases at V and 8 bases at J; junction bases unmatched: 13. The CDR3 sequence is CASSVDGTAPADGYTF. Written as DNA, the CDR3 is TGTGCCAGCAGCGTAGACGGGACAGCGCCTGCTGACGGCTACACCTTC.

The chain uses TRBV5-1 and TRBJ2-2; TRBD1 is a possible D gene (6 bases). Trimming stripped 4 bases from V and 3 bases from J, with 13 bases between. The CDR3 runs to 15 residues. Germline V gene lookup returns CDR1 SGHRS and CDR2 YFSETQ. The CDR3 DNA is TGCGCCAGCAGCCTACGGACAGTCGACACCGGGGAGCTGTTTTTT. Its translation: CASSLRTVDTGELFF.

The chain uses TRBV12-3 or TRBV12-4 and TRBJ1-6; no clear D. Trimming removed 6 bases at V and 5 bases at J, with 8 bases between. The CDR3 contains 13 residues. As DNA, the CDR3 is TGTGCCAGCAGGAGGGTAGATAATTCACCCCTCCACTTT. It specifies CASRRVDNSPLHF.

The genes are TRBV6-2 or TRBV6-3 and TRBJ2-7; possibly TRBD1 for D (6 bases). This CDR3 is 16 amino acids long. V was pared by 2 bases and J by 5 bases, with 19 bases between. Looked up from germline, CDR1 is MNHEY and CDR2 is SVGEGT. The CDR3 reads CASSYRSAFDRHEQYF. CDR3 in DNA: TGTGCCAGCAGTTACAGGTCAGCATTCGACAGGCACGAGCAGTACTTC.

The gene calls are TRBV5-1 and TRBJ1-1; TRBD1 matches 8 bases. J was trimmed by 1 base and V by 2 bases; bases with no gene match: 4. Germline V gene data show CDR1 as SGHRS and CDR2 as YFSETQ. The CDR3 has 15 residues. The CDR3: CASSFSGTGNTEAFF. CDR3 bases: TGCGCCAGCAGCTTTTCCGGGACAGGGAACACTGAAGCTTTCTTT.

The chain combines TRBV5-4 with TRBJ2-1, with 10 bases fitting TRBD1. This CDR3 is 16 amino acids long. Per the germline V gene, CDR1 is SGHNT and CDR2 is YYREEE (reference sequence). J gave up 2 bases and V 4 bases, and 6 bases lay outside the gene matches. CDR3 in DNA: TGTGCCAGCAGCAGGAGGACAGGGGGTACCTACAATGAGCAGTTCTTC. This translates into CASSRRTGGTYNEQFF.

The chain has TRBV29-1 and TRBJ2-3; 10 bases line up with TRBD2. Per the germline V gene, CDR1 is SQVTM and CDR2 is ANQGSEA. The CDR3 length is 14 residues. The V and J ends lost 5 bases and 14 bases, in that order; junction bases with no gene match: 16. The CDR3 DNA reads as TGCAGCGTTCCCGGACAGGCGGCGCCTAGCGGGAGGTATTTT. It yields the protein CSVPGQAAPSGRYF.

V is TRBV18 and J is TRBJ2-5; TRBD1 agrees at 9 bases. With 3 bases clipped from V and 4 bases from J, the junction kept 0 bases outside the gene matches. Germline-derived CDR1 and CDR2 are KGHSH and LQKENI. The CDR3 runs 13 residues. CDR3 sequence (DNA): TGTGCCAGCTCACCGACAGGGGGAGAGACCCAGTACTTC. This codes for CASSPTGGETQYF.

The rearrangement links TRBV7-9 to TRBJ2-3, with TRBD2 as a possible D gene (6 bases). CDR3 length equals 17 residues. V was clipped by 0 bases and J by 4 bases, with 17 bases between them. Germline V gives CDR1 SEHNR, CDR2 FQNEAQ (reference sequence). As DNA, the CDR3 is TGTGCCAGCAGCTTAGCCTCCAGACTAGTGGGGGCAGATACGCAGTATTTT. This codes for CASSLASRLVGADTQYF. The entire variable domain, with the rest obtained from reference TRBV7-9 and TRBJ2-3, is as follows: DTGVSQNPRHKITKRGQNVTFRCDPISEHNRLYWYRQTLGQGPEFLTYFQNEAQLEKSRLLSDRFSAERPKGSFSTLEIQRTEQGDSAMYLCASSLASRLVGADTQYFGPGTRLTVL.

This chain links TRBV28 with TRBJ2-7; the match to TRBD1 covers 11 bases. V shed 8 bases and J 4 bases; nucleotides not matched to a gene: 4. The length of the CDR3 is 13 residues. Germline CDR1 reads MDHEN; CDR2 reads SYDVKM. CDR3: CASRTGGFYEQYF. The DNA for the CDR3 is TGTGCCAGCCGGACAGGGGGCTTTTACGAGCAGTACTTC.

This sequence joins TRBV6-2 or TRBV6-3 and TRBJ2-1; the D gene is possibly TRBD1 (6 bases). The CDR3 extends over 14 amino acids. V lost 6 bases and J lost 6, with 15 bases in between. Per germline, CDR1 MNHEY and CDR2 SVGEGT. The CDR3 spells CASSQQGGTNEQFF. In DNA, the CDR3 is TGTGCCAGCAGCCAGCAAGGGGGAACCAATGAGCAGTTCTTC.

CDR3 residues: CASKSRRGQGASNEQFF. The CDR3 nucleotides are TGTGCCAGCAAGAGCCGGAGAGGACAGGGGGCGTCCAATGAGCAGTTCTTC. This chain uses TRBV28 with TRBJ2-1; TRBD1 matches at 11 bases. This CDR3 contains 17 residues. Germline values: CDR1 MDHEN, CDR2 SYDVKM. V lost 7 bases and J lost 6; bases outside the gene matches: 14.

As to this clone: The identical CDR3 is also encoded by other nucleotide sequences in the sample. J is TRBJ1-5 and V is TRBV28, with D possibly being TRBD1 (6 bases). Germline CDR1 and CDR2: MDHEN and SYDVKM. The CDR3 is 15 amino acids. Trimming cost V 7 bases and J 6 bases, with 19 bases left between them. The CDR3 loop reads CASTKRGRGSQPQHF. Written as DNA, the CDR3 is TGTGCCAGCACTAAGAGGGGGAGGGGGAGTCAGCCCCAGCATTTT.

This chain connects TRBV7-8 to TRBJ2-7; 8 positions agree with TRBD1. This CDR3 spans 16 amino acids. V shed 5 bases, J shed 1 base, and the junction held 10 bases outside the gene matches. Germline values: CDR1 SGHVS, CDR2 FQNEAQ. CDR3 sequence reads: CASSPPGTGESYEQYF. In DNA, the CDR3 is TGTGCCAGCAGCCCACCCGGGACAGGAGAATCCTACGAGCAGTACTTC.

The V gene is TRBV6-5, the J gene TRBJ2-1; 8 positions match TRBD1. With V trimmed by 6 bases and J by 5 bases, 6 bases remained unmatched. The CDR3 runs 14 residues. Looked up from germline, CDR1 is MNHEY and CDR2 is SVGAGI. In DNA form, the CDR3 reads TGTGCCAGCAGGCTCCAGGGGGCCCACAATGAGCAGTTCTTC. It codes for CASRLQGAHNEQFF.

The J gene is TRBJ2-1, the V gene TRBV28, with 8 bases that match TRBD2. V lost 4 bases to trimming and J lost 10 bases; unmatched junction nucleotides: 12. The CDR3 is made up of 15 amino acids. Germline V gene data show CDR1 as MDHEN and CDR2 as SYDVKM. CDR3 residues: CASSSPANGRGEQFF. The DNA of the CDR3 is TGTGCCAGCAGTTCTCCCGCCAACGGGAGGGGAGAGCAGTTCTTC. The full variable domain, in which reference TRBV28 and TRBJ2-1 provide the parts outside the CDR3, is DVKVTQSSRYLVKRTGEKVFLECVQDMDHENMFWYRQDPGLGLRLIYFSYDVKMKEKGDIPEGYSVSREKKERFSLILESASTNQTSMYLCASSSPANGRGEQFFGPGTRLTVL.

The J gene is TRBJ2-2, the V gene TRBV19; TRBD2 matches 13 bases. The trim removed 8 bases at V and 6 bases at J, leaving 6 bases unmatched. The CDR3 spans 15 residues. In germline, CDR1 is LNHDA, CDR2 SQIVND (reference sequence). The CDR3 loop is CASRTSGGAAGELFF. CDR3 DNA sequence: TGTGCCAGTCGAACTAGCGGGGGGGCCGCCGGGGAGCTGTTTTTT.

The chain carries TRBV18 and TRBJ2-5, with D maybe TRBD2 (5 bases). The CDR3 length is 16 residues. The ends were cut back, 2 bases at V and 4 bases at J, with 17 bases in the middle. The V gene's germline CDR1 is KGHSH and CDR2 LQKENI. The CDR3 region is CASSPIASGRGETQYF. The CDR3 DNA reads TGTGCCAGCTCACCAATCGCGTCAGGACGGGGAGAGACCCAGTACTTC.

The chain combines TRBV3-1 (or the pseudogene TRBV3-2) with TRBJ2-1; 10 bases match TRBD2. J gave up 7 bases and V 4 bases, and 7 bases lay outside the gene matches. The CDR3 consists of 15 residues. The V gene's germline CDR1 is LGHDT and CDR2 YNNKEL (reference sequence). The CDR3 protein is CASSRSSGGRNEQFF. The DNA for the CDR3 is TGTGCCAGCAGCCGGTCTAGCGGGGGACGGAATGAGCAGTTCTTC.

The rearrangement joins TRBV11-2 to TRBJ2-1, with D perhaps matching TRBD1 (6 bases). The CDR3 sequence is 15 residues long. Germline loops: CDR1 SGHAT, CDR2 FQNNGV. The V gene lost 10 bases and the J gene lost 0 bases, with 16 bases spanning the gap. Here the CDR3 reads CAIKQGVSSYNEQFF. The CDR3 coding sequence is TGTGCCATCAAACAGGGCGTAAGCTCCTACAATGAGCAGTTCTTC.